The clone carrying this TCR beta chain occurred once. Antigen specificity is unknown. Profiled with immunoSEQ multiplex PCR; TCRdb holds only in-frame clones, not every one. The profile shows about 94,000 clones, around 89% of them singletons. This sample was taken from a study of T cell responses to AZD1222 COVID-19 vaccine. It was second doses at about 4 or about 12 weeks that were pooled. Study-wide results and caveats: No day 14 peak samples; only post-peak repertoires were characterized. Just a handful of people given AZD1222 tested seropositive at baseline. Donors in the cohort were predominantly white British and more often female, and clonal diversity was possibly underestimated.

Germline values: CDR1 SGDLS, CDR2 YYNGEE. Trimming pared 3 bases from V and 0 bases from J, leaving 13 bases between. The CDR3 is made up of 17 amino acids. The chain is built from TRBV9 and TRBJ1-6, with D unresolved. The sequence was collected from an adult who received the AZD1222 COVID-19 vaccine. This sample comprised peripheral blood, obtained 28 days after the second AZD1222 dose. CDR3: CASSARAVASYNSPLHF. DNA of the CDR3: TGTGCCAGCAGCGCCCGGGCCGTGGCCTCCTATAATTCACCCCTCCACTTT.